This entry features one TCR beta chain sequence. The antigen is unknown. CD45RA+ naive and CD45RA-negative memory subsets were separated from CD4+ cells. The sample is drawn from a study of shared clonotypes between healthy human individuals. For each subset, genomic DNA was distributed in equal portions over several immunoSEQ plates. Clones were sequenced by immunoSEQ multiplex PCR, and TCRdb holds only the in-frame ones, with some missing. The sample has about 2.3 million clones, about nine tenths seen once. Study outcomes and limitations: Roughly 5% of naive CD4 clonotypes were common to several donors. Against clonotypes common to all four donors, non-shared ones had lower generation probabilities.

The receptor comes from a man between 18 and 35 years old in good health. Some clones in this sample may be carry-over from other donors' samples. Material: naive CD4+ T cells from PBMCs. Documented subset: CD45RA+ positively selected.

The CDR3 spells CASSPLAGWNTEAFF. Here the CDR3 DNA reads TGTGCCAGCTCACCTCTAGCAGGGTGGAACACTGAAGCTTTCTTT. The chain employs TRBV18 and TRBJ1-1; tentatively, D is TRBD1 (5 bases). The CDR3 is made up of 15 amino acids. V was trimmed by 3 bases and J by 1 base, leaving 12 bases between them. Germline V gives CDR1 KGHSH, CDR2 LQKENI. The whole variable domain, remainder taken from reference TRBV18 and TRBJ1-1, is NAGVMQNPRHLVRRRGQEARLRCSPMKGHSHVYWYRQLPEEGLKFMVYLQKENIIDESGMPKERFSAEFPKEGPSILRIQQVVRGDSAAYFCASSPLAGWNTEAFFGQGTRLTVV.